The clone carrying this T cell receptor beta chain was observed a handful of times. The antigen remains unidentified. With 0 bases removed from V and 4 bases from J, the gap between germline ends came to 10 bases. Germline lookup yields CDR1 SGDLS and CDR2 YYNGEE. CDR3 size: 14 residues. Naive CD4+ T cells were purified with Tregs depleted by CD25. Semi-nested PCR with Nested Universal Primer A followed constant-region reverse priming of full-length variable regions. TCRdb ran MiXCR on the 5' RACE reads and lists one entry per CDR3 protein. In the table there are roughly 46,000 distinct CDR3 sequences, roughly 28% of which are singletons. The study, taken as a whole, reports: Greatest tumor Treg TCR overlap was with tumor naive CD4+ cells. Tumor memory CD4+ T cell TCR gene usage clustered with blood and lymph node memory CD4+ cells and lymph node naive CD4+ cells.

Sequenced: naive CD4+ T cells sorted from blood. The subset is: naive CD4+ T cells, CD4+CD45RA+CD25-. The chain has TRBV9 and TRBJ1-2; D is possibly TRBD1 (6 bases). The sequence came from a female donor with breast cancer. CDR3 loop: CASSVDVTGYGYTF. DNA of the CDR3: TGTGCCAGCAGCGTAGATGTGACAGGCTATGGCTACACCTTC.